This T cell receptor beta chain is drawn from a study of OX40 agonist ivuxolimab in advanced cancers. The wider study: A male proportion of approximately 83% was recorded, with mean age about 60 years and range about 23 to 90. Eligibility rules accepted prior anti-PD-1, anti-PD-L1 or anti-CTLA-4 therapy, and 40% had some. Partial responses were observed in three patients, of whom one had hepatocellular carcinoma and two had cutaneous melanoma.

Study-level findings and limits: Expanded clones were, on average, more numerous in CD8+ T cells than in CD4+.

As to this clone: Its cognate antigen is unknown.

Produced via immunoSEQ multiplex PCR; TCRdb's table is partial and in-frame only. The sample consists of around 150,000 clones, around 94% of them appearing once. The CDR3 is 15 residues long. Per germline, CDR1 SGHRS and CDR2 YFSETQ. Trimming cost V 3 bases and J 2 bases, with 13 bases left between them. The sequence was collected from an adult with an advanced solid tumor such as melanoma, head and neck, liver or kidney cancer. The chain is built from TRBV5-1 and TRBJ2-3, with D perhaps given as TRBD1 or TRBD2 (5 bases each). Sequenced here: CD4+ or CD8+ T cells sorted from blood, sampled in a trial of the OX40 agonist ivuxolimab. Here the CDR3 reads CASSSGTDNTDTQYF. The CDR3 DNA sequence: TGCGCCAGCAGCTCCGGGACCGACAACACAGATACGCAGTATTTT.